This T cell receptor beta chain was captured in a study of cytomegalovirus exposure and HLA in healthy donors. CDR3 length: 11 amino acids. V was shortened by 8 bases and J by 10 bases, with 12 bases between the two germline ends. Germline assignment: CDR1 WSHSY and CDR2 SAAADI. A multiplex PCR was run with 60 Vbeta primers and 13 Jbeta primers. Sequenced by immunoSEQ multiplex PCR; TCRdb stores in-frame clones only, minus some. The data show around 150,000 clones, approximately 83% seen once. The rearrangement links TRBV10-2 to TRBJ2-1; D may be TRBD2 (6 bases). Sequenced material: PBMCs. The receptor comes from a man in his forties in good health and CMV-seronegative. CDR3 coding DNA: TGCGCCAGCCTGGCTAGCGACGAGCAGTTCTTC. Translation: CASLASDEQFF.